This is a list of T cell receptor beta chains from one sample in a study of Ad26.COV2.S vaccination and SARS-CoV-2 variants. Using immunoSEQ multiplex PCR, the repertoire was profiled, and TCRdb retains in-frame clones only, with some absent. The sample holds 450,000 to 550,000 clones; roughly 87% are singletons and the top ten take about 2.4%. The input for sequencing was peripheral blood, taken in a trial of Ad26.COV2.S vaccine versus placebo. These receptors were collected from a person aged 18 to 59 who received the Ad26.COV2.S COVID-19 vaccine or a placebo. CDR3s include the opening cysteine and the closing phenylalanine or tryptophan. The order of the fields is D gene, clone size, J gene, V gene, CDR3 DNA, CDR3 protein. D genes are given only for firm matches. Rows may omit the clone size; those that give it use once, few, many or a size class.

d_call: -; clone_size: -; j_call: TRBJ1-1; v_call: TRBV6-5; cdr3_nt: TGTGCCAGCAGTTCAGGGAACACTGAAGCTTTCTTT; cdr3_aa: CASSSGNTEAFF
d_call: -; clone_size: -; j_call: TRBJ2-7; v_call: TRBV13; cdr3_nt: TGTGCCAGCAGCTTGCCGGGGGGCAACGAGCAGTACTTC; cdr3_aa: CASSLPGGNEQYF
d_call: -; clone_size: -; j_call: TRBJ2-1; v_call: TRBV7-9; cdr3_nt: TGTGCCAGCAGCTTACGGGGCTCCTACAATGAGCAGTTCTTC; cdr3_aa: CASSLRGSYNEQFF
d_call: TRBD2; clone_size: -; j_call: TRBJ2-1; v_call: TRBV28; cdr3_nt: TGTGCCACCGGTGGCGGGAGGGGCGATGAGCAGTTCTTC; cdr3_aa: CATGGGRGDEQFF
d_call: TRBD1; clone_size: few; j_call: TRBJ1-6; v_call: TRBV25-1; cdr3_nt: TGTGCCAGCAGTGACCGGGACAGGGGTATCGATTCACCCCTCCACTTT; cdr3_aa: CASSDRDRGIDSPLHF
d_call: TRBD2; clone_size: -; j_call: TRBJ2-7; v_call: TRBV7-3; cdr3_nt: TGTGCCAGCAGCTCGAGGGGAGGGGAGCAGTACTTC; cdr3_aa: CASSSRGGEQYF
d_call: -; clone_size: once; j_call: TRBJ2-1; v_call: TRBV24-1; cdr3_nt: TGTGCCACCCTCGGGCACAATGAGCAGTTCTTC; cdr3_aa: CATLGHNEQFF
d_call: -; clone_size: once; j_call: TRBJ1-2; v_call: TRBV18; cdr3_nt: TGTGCCAGCTCCGGCAAGAGTCATAACTATGGCTACACCTTC; cdr3_aa: CASSGKSHNYGYTF
d_call: -; clone_size: -; j_call: TRBJ1-6; v_call: TRBV5-1; cdr3_nt: TGCGCCAGCAGCTTGGAACTGAATTCACCCCTCCACTTT; cdr3_aa: CASSLELNSPLHF
d_call: -; clone_size: -; j_call: TRBJ1-1; v_call: TRBV2; cdr3_nt: TGTGCCAGCATAAGGGGACACCGCGAAGCTTTCTTT; cdr3_aa: CASIRGHREAFF
d_call: TRBD1; clone_size: -; j_call: TRBJ2-3; v_call: TRBV5-6; cdr3_nt: TGTGCCAGCAGCTTGGAAGGACAGGGGTTCCCAGATACGCAGTATTTT; cdr3_aa: CASSLEGQGFPDTQYF
d_call: -; clone_size: -; j_call: TRBJ2-3; v_call: TRBV9; cdr3_nt: TGTGCCAGCAGCGCCTGGGGGGCGGGGGTTAGAGATACGCAGTATTTT; cdr3_aa: CASSAWGAGVRDTQYF
d_call: -; clone_size: few; j_call: TRBJ1-3; v_call: TRBV7-9; cdr3_nt: TGTGCCAGCAGCTTAGATCAGGGGACGGACACCATATATTTT; cdr3_aa: CASSLDQGTDTIYF
d_call: TRBD2; clone_size: -; j_call: TRBJ2-7; v_call: TRBV11-2; cdr3_nt: TGTGCCAGCAGCTCGGGCCGGGCTAGCGGGTTGCCCTACGAGCAGTACTTC; cdr3_aa: CASSSGRASGLPYEQYF
d_call: TRBD1; clone_size: -; j_call: TRBJ1-1; v_call: TRBV4-3; cdr3_nt: TGCGCCAGCAGCCAAGTGTTACAGGGGTACGCTGAAGCTTTCTTT; cdr3_aa: CASSQVLQGYAEAFF
d_call: -; clone_size: -; j_call: TRBJ2-1; v_call: TRBV11-3; cdr3_nt: TGTGCCAGCAGCCCTTTTGAACAGCTGTCCTACAATGAGCAGTTCTTC; cdr3_aa: CASSPFEQLSYNEQFF
d_call: -; clone_size: -; j_call: TRBJ2-1; v_call: TRBV27; cdr3_nt: TGTGCCACCGCTCGTTGGGGGAGATACAATGAGCAGTTCTTC; cdr3_aa: CATARWGRYNEQFF
d_call: TRBD1; clone_size: few; j_call: TRBJ2-1; v_call: TRBV9; cdr3_nt: TGTGCCAGCAGTGCCGGACAGGGGGCGCCGTGGGATGAGCAGTTCTTC; cdr3_aa: CASSAGQGAPWDEQFF
d_call: -; clone_size: few; j_call: TRBJ2-6; v_call: TRBV2; cdr3_nt: TGTGCCAGACTACAGAGCTCTGGGGCCAACGTCCTGACTTTC; cdr3_aa: CARLQSSGANVLTF
d_call: TRBD1; clone_size: once; j_call: TRBJ2-3; v_call: TRBV25-1; cdr3_nt: TGTGCCAGCAGTGAATTTAGGGCAGGGGGCCCAGATACGCAGTATTTT; cdr3_aa: CASSEFRAGGPDTQYF
d_call: -; clone_size: -; j_call: TRBJ1-2; v_call: TRBV7-2; cdr3_nt: TGTGCCAGCAGCTTGGGCAGCTATGGCTACACCTTC; cdr3_aa: CASSLGSYGYTF
d_call: TRBD1; clone_size: once; j_call: TRBJ1-2; v_call: TRBV9; cdr3_nt: TGTGCCAGCAGCGTGGACAGGGTCGCTGGCTACACCTTC; cdr3_aa: CASSVDRVAGYTF
d_call: -; clone_size: -; j_call: TRBJ2-3; v_call: TRBV15; cdr3_nt: TGTGCCACCAGCAGAAGTCGGGACACAGATACGCAGTATTTT; cdr3_aa: CATSRSRDTDTQYF
d_call: -; clone_size: once; j_call: TRBJ2-5; v_call: TRBV5-4; cdr3_nt: TGTGCCAGCAGCTTGGCCGCGGGTCCGGGGACCCAGTACTTC; cdr3_aa: CASSLAAGPGTQYF
d_call: -; clone_size: -; j_call: TRBJ1-3; v_call: TRBV15; cdr3_nt: TGTGCCACCAGGGCGTGGGGGCCAGGAAACACCATATATTTT; cdr3_aa: CATRAWGPGNTIYF
d_call: -; clone_size: once; j_call: TRBJ1-5; v_call: TRBV9; cdr3_nt: TGTGCCAGCAGCGTAGCTTCACAGTATGAAGAGTGGGGCAATCAGCCCCAGCATTTT; cdr3_aa: CASSVASQYEEWGNQPQHF
d_call: -; clone_size: -; j_call: TRBJ2-4; v_call: TRBV13; cdr3_nt: TGTGCCAGCAGCTTAGGACATTCCATTGGCAAAAACATTCAGTACTTC; cdr3_aa: CASSLGHSIGKNIQYF
d_call: TRBD2; clone_size: -; j_call: TRBJ2-1; v_call: TRBV5-5; cdr3_nt: TGTGCCAGCAGCTTACATAGACTAGCGGAAAACAATGAGCAGTTCTTC; cdr3_aa: CASSLHRLAENNEQFF
d_call: TRBD1; clone_size: -; j_call: TRBJ2-2; v_call: TRBV2; cdr3_nt: TGTGCCAGCAGTGAAGCACCGGGACAGGGGGGAACCGGGGAGCTGTTTTTT; cdr3_aa: CASSEAPGQGGTGELFF
d_call: -; clone_size: once; j_call: TRBJ1-2; v_call: TRBV6-1; cdr3_nt: TGTGCCAGCAGTGAGGATGTCGGAGGGGGCTATGGCTACACCTTC; cdr3_aa: CASSEDVGGGYGYTF
d_call: -; clone_size: -; j_call: TRBJ2-3; v_call: TRBV21-1; cdr3_nt: TGTGCCAGCAGCAAAGGGGGAGAACTGGATCGGCTATATACGCAGTATTTT; cdr3_aa: CASSKGGELDRLYTQYF
d_call: -; clone_size: -; j_call: TRBJ2-7; v_call: TRBV4-2; cdr3_nt: TGTGCCAGCAGCCTTCTCAAGGGTGGTACCTACGAGCAGTACTTC; cdr3_aa: CASSLLKGGTYEQYF
d_call: -; clone_size: once; j_call: TRBJ2-2; v_call: TRBV4-1; cdr3_nt: TGCGCCAGCAGCCGAGGGACTTGGAACACCGGGGAGCTGTTTTTT; cdr3_aa: CASSRGTWNTGELFF
d_call: TRBD2; clone_size: -; j_call: TRBJ2-3; v_call: TRBV11-2; cdr3_nt: TGTGCCAGCAGCACCGGACTAGCGGGAATCGGAGATACGCAGTATTTT; cdr3_aa: CASSTGLAGIGDTQYF
d_call: -; clone_size: -; j_call: TRBJ1-1; v_call: TRBV12-3/TRBV12-4; cdr3_nt: TGTGCCAGCAGTTTGTGGGGAAACACTGAAGCTTTCTTT; cdr3_aa: CASSLWGNTEAFF
d_call: TRBD1; clone_size: -; j_call: TRBJ1-5; v_call: TRBV4-3; cdr3_nt: TGCGCCAGCAGCCAAGTAATGGACAGGGGTCCAAATAGCAATCAGCCCCAGCATTTT; cdr3_aa: CASSQVMDRGPNSNQPQHF
d_call: -; clone_size: once; j_call: TRBJ1-2; v_call: TRBV29-1; cdr3_nt: TGCAGCGTTGAAGGGCCACTCCGCTACACCTTC; cdr3_aa: CSVEGPLRYTF
d_call: -; clone_size: -; j_call: TRBJ2-1; v_call: TRBV7-9; cdr3_nt: TGTGCCAGCAGCCCCAGCAGGGGGGAGGGGATGTACAATGAGCAGTTCTTC; cdr3_aa: CASSPSRGEGMYNEQFF
d_call: TRBD1; clone_size: -; j_call: TRBJ1-1; v_call: TRBV5-5; cdr3_nt: TGTGCCAGCAGCTTGGAGGGGGCGGTTGAAGCTTTCTTT; cdr3_aa: CASSLEGAVEAFF
d_call: -; clone_size: -; j_call: TRBJ2-7; v_call: TRBV5-1; cdr3_nt: TGCGCCAGCAGCCCTTTTGGTCGTTACGAGCAGTACTTC; cdr3_aa: CASSPFGRYEQYF
d_call: -; clone_size: few; j_call: TRBJ1-3; v_call: TRBV7-2; cdr3_nt: TGTGCCAGCAGGGAGGGCCTCTCTGGAAACACCATATATTTT; cdr3_aa: CASREGLSGNTIYF
d_call: -; clone_size: once; j_call: TRBJ1-6; v_call: TRBV5-1; cdr3_nt: TGCGCCAGCAGCTCCGGGGCCCATAATTCACCCCTCCACTTT; cdr3_aa: CASSSGAHNSPLHF
d_call: -; clone_size: -; j_call: TRBJ1-2; v_call: TRBV6-2/TRBV6-3; cdr3_nt: TGTGCCAGCAGTTACTCAGGGGAGTACTATGGCTACACCTTC; cdr3_aa: CASSYSGEYYGYTF
d_call: -; clone_size: -; j_call: TRBJ1-6; v_call: TRBV7-2; cdr3_nt: TGTGCCAGCAGCTTGTTCCGCCCGGGCGATTCACCCCTCCACTTT; cdr3_aa: CASSLFRPGDSPLHF
d_call: -; clone_size: -; j_call: TRBJ1-5; v_call: TRBV12-3/TRBV12-4; cdr3_nt: TGTGCCAGCAGGGGAACTAATCAGCCCCAGCATTTT; cdr3_aa: CASRGTNQPQHF